This TCR beta chain was sequenced during a study of T cell responses to AZD1222 COVID-19 vaccine. Sequenced by immunoSEQ multiplex PCR; TCRdb stores in-frame clones only, minus some. The sample has 150,000 to 200,000 clones; over 90% are singletons. The material sequenced was peripheral blood, taken on day 0 of AZD1222 vaccination. This sequence was found in an adult in good health.

CDR3 protein: CASSFGPLGAFF. CDR3 coding DNA: TGTGCCAGCAGCTTCGGGCCCCTCGGAGCTTTCTTT. The chain couples TRBV7-2 to TRBJ1-1; D gene unclear. Germline loops: CDR1 SGHTA, CDR2 FQGNSA. Trimming shortened V by 3 bases and J by 10 bases, and 12 bases separated the two germline ends. This CDR3 contains 12 residues.